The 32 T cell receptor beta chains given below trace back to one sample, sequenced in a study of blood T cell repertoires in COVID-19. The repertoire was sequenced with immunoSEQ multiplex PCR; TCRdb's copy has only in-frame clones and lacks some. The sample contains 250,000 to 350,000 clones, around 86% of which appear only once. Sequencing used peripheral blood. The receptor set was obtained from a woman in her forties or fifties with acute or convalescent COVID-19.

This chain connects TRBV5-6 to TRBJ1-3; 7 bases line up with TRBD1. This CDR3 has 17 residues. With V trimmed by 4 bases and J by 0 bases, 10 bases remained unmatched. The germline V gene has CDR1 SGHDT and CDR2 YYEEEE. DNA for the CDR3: TGTGCCAGCAGCCCCTTCGTGGACAGGCTCTCTGGAAACACCATATATTTT. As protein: CASSPFVDRLSGNTIYF.

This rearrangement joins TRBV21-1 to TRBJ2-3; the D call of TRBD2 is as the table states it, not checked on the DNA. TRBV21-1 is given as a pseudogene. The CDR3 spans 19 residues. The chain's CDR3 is CASSRGLAGDRSGTDTQYF. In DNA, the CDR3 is TGTGCCAGCAGCAGGGGACTAGCGGGAGATCGAAGCGGCACAGATACGCAGTATTTT.

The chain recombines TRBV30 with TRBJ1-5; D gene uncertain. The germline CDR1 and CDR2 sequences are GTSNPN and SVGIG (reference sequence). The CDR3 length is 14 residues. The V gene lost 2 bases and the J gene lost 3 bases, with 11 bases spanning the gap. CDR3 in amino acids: CAWSKGGPNQPQHF. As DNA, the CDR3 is TGTGCCTGGAGTAAAGGAGGGCCCAATCAGCCCCAGCATTTT.

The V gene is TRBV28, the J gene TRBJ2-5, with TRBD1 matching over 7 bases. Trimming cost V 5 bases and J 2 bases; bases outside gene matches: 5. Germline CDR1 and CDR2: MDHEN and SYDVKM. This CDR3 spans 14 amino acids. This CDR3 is CASSDRALQETQYF. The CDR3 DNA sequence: TGTGCCAGCAGTGACAGGGCGTTACAAGAGACCCAGTACTTC.

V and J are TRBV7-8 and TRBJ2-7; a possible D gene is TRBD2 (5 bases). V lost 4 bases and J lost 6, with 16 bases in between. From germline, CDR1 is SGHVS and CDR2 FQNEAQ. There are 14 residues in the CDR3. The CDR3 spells CASSSLGNEGEQYF. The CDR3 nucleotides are TGTGCCAGCAGCTCTTTGGGAAATGAGGGCGAGCAGTACTTC.

The CDR3 DNA reads as TGTGCCAGCAGCAAAAGACAGGGGGTATTCTCCTACGAGCAGTACTTC. Translating gives CASSKRQGVFSYEQYF. The chain uses TRBV11-2 and TRBJ2-7; TRBD1 agrees at 9 bases. CDR1 SGHAT and CDR2 FQNNGV come from the germline V gene. The CDR3 spans 16 residues. Losses at the gene ends were 5 bases for V and 0 bases for J; bases not matched to a gene: 8.

CDR3 protein: CASSYSSPNQPQHF. CDR3 coding DNA: TGTGCCAGCAGTTACTCTTCCCCAAATCAGCCCCAGCATTTT. The genes are TRBV6-5 and TRBJ1-5; D is undetermined. The V and J ends lost 0 bases and 4 bases respectively, with 7 bases between them. This CDR3 contains 14 residues. Germline V CDR1 and CDR2: MNHEY, SVGAGI.

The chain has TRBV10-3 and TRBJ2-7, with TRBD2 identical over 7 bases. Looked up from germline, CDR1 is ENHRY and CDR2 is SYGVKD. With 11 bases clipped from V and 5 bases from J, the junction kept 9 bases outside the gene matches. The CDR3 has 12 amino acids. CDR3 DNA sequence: TGTGCCTCCGGGCAGGGAGGGGACGAGCAGTACTTC. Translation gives CASGQGGDEQYF.

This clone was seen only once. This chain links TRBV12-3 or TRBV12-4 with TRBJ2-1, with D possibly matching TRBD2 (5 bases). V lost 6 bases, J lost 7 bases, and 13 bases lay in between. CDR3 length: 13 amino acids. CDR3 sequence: CASSPGSRNEQFF. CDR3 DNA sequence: TGTGCCAGCAGCCCGGGGAGCCGGAATGAGCAGTTCTTC.

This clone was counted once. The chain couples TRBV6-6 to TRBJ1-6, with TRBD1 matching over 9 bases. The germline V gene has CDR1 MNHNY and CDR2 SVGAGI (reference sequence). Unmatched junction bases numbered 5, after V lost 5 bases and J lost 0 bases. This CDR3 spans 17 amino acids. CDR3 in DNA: TGTGCCAGCAGTCGCGACAGGGGGAGCTCCTATAATTCACCCCTCCACTTT. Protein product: CASSRDRGSSYNSPLHF.

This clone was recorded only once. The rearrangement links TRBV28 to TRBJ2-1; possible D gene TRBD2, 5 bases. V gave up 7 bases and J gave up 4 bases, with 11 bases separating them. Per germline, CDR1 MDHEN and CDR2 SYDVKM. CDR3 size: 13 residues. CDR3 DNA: TGTGCCAGCATGGAGCGGAATTACAATGAGCAGTTCTTC. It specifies CASMERNYNEQFF.

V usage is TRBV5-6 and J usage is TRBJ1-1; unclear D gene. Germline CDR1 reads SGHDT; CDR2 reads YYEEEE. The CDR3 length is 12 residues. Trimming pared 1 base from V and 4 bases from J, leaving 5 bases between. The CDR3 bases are TGTGCCAGCAGCTTGCTTTTCACTGAAGCTTTCTTT. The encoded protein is CASSLLFTEAFF.

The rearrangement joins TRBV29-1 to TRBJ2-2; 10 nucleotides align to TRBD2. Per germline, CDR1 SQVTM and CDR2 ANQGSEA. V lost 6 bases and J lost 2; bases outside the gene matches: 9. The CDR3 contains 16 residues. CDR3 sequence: CSVVPSGRDNTGELFF. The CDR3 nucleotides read TGCAGCGTAGTTCCTAGCGGGAGAGACAACACCGGGGAGCTGTTTTTT.

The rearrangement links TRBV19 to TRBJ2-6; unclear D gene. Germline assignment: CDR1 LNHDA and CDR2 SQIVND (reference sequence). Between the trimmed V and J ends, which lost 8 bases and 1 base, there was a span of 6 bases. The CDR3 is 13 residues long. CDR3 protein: CASLLSGANVLTF. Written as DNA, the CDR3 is TGTGCCAGTTTACTGTCTGGGGCCAACGTCCTGACTTTC. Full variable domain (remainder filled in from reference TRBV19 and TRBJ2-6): DGGITQSPKYLFRKEGQNVTLSCEQNLNHDAMYWYRQDPGQGLRLIYYSQIVNDFQKGDIAEGYSVSREKKESFPLTVTSAQKNPTAFYLCASLLSGANVLTFGAGSRLTVL.

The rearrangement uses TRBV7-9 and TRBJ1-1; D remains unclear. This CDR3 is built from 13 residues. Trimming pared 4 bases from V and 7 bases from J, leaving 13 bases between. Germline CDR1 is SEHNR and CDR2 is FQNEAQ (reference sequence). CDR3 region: CASSSTRTYEAFF. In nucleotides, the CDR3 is TGTGCCAGCAGCTCCACCCGGACTTATGAAGCTTTCTTT.

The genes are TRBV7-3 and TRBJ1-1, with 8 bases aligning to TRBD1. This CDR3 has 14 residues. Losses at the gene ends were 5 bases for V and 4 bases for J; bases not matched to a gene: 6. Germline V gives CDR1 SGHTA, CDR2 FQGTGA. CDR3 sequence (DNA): TGTGCCAGCAGCCCGCGGACAGGGAGCACTGAAGCTTTCTTT. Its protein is CASSPRTGSTEAFF.

CDR3 in amino acids: CASSPPGLAGESEQFF. In DNA form, the CDR3 reads TGTGCCAGCAGCCCCCCCGGACTAGCGGGAGAATCTGAGCAGTTCTTC. The rearrangement uses TRBV4-2 and TRBJ2-1; 13 nucleotides align to TRBD2. Germline CDR1 is LGHNA and CDR2 is YNFKEQ. This CDR3 comprises 16 residues. The ends lost 4 bases at V and 9 bases at J; junction bases unmatched: 9.

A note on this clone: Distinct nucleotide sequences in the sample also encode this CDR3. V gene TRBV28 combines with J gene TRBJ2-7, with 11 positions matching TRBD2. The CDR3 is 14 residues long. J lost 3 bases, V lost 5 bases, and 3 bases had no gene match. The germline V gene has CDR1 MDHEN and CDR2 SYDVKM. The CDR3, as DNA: TGTGCCAGCAGTCTCGGGACTAGCGGCTACGAGCAGTACTTC. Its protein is CASSLGTSGYEQYF. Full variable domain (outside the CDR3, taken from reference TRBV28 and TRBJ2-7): DVKVTQSSRYLVKRTGEKVFLECVQDMDHENMFWYRQDPGLGLRLIYFSYDVKMKEKGDIPEGYSVSREKKERFSLILESASTNQTSMYLCASSLGTSGYEQYFGPGTRLTVT.

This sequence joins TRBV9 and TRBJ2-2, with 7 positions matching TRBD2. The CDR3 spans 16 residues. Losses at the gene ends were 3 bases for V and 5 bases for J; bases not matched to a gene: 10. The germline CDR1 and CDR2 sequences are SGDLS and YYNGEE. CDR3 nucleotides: TGTGCCAGCAGCGCTCTGCTGGGGGAGGGAACCGGGGAGCTGTTTTTT. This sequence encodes CASSALLGEGTGELFF. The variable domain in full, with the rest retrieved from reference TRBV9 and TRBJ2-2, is DSGVTQTPKHLITATGQRVTLRCSPRSGDLSVYWYQQSLDQGLQFLIQYYNGEERAKGNILERFSAQQFPDLHSELNLSSLELGDSALYFCASSALLGEGTGELFFGEGSRLTVL.

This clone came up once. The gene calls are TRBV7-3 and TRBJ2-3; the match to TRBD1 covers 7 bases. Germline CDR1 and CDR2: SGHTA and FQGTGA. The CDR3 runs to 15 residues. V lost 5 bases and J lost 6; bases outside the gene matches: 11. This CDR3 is CASSGQTGPRDTQYF. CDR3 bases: TGTGCCAGCAGCGGACAGACAGGGCCCCGTGATACGCAGTATTTT.

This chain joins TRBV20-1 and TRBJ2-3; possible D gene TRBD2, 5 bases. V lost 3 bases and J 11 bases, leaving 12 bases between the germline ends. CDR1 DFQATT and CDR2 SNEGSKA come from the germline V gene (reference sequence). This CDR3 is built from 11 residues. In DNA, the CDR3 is TGCAGTGCTAGTAGCGCCTTCCTGCAGTATTTT. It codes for CSASSAFLQYF.

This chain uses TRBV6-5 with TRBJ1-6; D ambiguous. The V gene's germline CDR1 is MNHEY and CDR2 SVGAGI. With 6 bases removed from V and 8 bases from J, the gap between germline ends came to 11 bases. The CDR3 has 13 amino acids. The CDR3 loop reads CASRVQGDSPLHF. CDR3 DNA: TGTGCCAGCAGAGTACAAGGAGATTCACCCCTCCACTTT.

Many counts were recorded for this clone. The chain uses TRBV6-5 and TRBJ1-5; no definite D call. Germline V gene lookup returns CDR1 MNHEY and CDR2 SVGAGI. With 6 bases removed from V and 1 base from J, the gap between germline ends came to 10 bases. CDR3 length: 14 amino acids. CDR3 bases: TGTGCCAGCAGGAATAGACAAAGCAATCAGCCCCAGCATTTT. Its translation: CASRNRQSNQPQHF.

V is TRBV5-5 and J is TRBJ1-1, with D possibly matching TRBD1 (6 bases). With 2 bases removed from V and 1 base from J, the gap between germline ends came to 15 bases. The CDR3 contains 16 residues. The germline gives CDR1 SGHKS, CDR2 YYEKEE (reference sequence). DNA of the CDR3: TGTGCCAGCAGCTTACTATCAGGACAGAAGAACACTGAAGCTTTCTTT. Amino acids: CASSLLSGQKNTEAFF.

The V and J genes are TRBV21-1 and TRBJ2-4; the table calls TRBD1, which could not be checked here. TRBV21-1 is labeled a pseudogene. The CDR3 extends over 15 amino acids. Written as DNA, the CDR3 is TGTGCCAGCAGCACCGGACAGTTAGCCAAAAACATTCAGTACTTC. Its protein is CASSTGQLAKNIQYF.

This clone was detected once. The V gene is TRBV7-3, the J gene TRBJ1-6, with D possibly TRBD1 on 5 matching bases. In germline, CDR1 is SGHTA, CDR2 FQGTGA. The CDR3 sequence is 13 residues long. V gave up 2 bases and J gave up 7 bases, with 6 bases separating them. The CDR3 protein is CASSLQGNSPLHF. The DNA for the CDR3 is TGTGCCAGCAGCTTACAGGGCAATTCACCCCTCCACTTT.

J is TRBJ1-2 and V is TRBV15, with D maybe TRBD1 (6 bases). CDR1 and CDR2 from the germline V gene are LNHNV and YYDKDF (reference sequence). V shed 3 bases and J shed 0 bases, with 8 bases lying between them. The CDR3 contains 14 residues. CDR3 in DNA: TGTGCCACCAGCAGGGACAGAGCTAACTATGGCTACACCTTC. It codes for CATSRDRANYGYTF.

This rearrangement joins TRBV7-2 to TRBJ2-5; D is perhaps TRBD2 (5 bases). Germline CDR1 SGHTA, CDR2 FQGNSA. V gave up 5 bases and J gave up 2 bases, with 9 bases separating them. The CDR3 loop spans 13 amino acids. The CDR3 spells CASSIGLQETQYF. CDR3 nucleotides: TGTGCCAGCAGCATCGGACTTCAAGAGACCCAGTACTTC.

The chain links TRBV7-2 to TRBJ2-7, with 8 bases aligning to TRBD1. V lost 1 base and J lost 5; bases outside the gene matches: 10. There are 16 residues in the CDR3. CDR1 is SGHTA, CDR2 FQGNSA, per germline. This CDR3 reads CASSLVIGQGVHEQYF. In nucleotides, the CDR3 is TGTGCCAGCAGCTTAGTTATAGGACAGGGCGTACACGAGCAGTACTTC.

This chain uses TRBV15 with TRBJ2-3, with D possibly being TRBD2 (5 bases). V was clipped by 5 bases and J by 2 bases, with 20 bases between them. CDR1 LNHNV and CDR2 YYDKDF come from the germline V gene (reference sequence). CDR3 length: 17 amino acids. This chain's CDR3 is CATSGERTAHLTDTQYF. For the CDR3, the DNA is TGTGCCACCAGCGGGGAGCGGACTGCACACCTCACAGATACGCAGTATTTT. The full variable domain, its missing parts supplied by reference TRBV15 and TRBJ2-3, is DAMVIQNPRYQVTQFGKPVTLSCSQTLNHNVMYWYQQKSSQAPKLLFHYYDKDFNNEADTPDNFQSRRPNTSFCFLDIRSPGLGDTAMYLCATSGERTAHLTDTQYFGPGTRLTVL.

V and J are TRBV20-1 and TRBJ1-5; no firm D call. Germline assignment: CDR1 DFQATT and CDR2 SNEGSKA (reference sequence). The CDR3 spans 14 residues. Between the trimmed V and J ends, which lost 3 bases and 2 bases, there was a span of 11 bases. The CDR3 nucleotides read TGCAGTGCTAGTATTCGACTTGGCAATCAGCCCCAGCATTTT. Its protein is CSASIRLGNQPQHF.

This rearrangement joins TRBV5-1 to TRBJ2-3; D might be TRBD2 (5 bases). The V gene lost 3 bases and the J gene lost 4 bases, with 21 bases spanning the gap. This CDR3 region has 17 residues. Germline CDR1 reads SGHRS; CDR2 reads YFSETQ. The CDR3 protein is CASSYSGIEIVADTQYF. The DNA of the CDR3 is TGCGCCAGCAGCTACTCCGGGATAGAGATTGTCGCAGATACGCAGTATTTT.